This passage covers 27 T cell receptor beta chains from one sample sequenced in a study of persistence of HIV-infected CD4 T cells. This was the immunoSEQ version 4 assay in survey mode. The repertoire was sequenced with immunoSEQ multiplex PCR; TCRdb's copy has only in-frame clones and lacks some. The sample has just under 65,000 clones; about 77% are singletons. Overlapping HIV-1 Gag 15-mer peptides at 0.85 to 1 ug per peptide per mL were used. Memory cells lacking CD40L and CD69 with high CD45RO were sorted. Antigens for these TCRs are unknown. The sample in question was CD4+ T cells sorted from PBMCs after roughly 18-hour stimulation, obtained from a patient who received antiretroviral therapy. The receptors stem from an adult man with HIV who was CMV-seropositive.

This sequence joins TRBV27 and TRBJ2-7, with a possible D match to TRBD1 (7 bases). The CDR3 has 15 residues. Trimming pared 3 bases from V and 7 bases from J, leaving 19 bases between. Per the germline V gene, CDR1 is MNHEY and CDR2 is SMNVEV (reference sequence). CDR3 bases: TGTGCCAGCAGTTTTTGGGCAGGGGGAGGCCGGGAGCAGTACTTC. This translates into CASSFWAGGGREQYF.

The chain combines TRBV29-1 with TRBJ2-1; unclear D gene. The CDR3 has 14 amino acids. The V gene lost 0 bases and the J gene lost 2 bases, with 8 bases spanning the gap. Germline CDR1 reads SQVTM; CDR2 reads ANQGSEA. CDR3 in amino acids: CSVEEGIPYNEQFF. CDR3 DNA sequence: TGCAGCGTTGAAGAGGGGATCCCCTACAATGAGCAGTTCTTC.

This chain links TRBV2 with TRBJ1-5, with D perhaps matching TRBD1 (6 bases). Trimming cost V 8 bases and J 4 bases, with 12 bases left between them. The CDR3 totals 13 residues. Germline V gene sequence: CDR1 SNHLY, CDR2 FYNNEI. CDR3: CASEGDQNQPQHF. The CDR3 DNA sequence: TGTGCCAGCGAGGGGGATCAAAATCAGCCCCAGCATTTT. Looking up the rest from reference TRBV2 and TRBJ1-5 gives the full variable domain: EPEVTQTPSHQVTQMGQEVILRCVPISNHLYFYWYRQILGQKVEFLVSFYNNEISEKSEIFDDQFSVERPDGSNFTLKIRSTKLEDSAMYFCASEGDQNQPQHFGDGTRLSIL.

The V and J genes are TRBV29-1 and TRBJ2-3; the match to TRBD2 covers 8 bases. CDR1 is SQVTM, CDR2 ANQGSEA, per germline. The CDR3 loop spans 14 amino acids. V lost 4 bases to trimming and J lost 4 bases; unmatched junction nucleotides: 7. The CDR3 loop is CSVGGLAYADTQYF. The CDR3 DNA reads TGCAGCGTTGGTGGACTAGCTTACGCAGATACGCAGTATTTT.

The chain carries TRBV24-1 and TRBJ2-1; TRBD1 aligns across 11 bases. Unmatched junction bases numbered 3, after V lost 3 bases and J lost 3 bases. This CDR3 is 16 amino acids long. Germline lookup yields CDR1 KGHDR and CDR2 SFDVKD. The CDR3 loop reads CATSDTGTGGYNEQFF. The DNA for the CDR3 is TGTGCCACCAGTGATACCGGGACAGGGGGCTACAATGAGCAGTTCTTC.

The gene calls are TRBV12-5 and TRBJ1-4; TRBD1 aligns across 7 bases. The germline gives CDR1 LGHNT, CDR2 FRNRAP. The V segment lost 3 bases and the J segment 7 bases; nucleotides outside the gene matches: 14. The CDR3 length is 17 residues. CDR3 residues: CASGFLSQGGEGEKLFF. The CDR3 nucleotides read TGTGCTAGTGGTTTTCTATCCCAGGGGGGAGAGGGTGAAAAACTGTTTTTT.

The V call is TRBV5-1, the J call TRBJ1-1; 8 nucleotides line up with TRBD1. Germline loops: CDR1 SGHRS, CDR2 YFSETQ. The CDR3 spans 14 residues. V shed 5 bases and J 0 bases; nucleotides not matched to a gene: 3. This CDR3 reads CASRLDRVNTEAFF. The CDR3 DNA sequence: TGCGCCAGCAGACTGGACAGGGTGAACACTGAAGCTTTCTTT.

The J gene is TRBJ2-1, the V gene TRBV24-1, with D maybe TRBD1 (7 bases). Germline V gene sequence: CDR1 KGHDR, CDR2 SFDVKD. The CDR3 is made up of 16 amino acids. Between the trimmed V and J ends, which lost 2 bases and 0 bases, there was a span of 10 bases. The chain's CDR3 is CATSDYRGGSYNEQFF. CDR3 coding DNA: TGTGCCACCAGTGATTACAGGGGAGGCTCCTACAATGAGCAGTTCTTC.

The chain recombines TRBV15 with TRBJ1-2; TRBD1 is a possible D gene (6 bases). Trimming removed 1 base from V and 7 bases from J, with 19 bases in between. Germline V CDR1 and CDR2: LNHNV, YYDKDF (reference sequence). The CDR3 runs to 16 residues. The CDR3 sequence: CATSRAGARGKIGYTF. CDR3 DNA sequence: TGTGCCACCAGCAGAGCCGGGGCCAGGGGCAAGATTGGCTACACCTTC.

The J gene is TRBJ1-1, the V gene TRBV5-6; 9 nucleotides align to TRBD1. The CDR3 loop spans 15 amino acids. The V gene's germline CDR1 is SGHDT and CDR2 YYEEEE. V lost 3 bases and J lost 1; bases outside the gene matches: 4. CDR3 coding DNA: TGTGCCAGCAGCTCTAACAGGGGGCCGAACACTGAAGCTTTCTTT. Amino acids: CASSSNRGPNTEAFF.

The CDR3 spells CATSDPGPGGYEQYF. Written as DNA, the CDR3 is TGTGCCACCAGTGATCCGGGACCCGGTGGCTACGAGCAGTACTTC. The chain joins TRBV24-1 to TRBJ2-7, with D tentatively TRBD1 or TRBD2 (5 bases each). Germline V gene sequence: CDR1 KGHDR, CDR2 SFDVKD. The CDR3 extends over 15 amino acids. The ends were cut back, 3 bases at V and 3 bases at J, with 14 bases in the middle.

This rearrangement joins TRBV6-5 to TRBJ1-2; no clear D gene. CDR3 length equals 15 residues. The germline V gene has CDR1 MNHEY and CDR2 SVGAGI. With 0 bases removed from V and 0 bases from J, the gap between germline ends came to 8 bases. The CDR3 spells CASSYSPASNYGYTF. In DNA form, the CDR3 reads TGTGCCAGCAGTTACTCGCCCGCTTCTAACTATGGCTACACCTTC.

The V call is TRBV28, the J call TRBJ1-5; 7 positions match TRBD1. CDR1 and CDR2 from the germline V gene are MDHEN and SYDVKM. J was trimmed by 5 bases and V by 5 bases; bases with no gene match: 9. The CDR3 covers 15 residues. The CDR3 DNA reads TGTGCCAGCAGTGAGGGCAGGGGGGGCCATCAGCCCCAGCATTTT. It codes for CASSEGRGGHQPQHF.

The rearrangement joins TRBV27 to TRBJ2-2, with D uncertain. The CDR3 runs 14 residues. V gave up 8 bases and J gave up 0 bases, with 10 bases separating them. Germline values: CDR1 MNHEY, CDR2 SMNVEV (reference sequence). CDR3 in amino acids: CASLKAANTGELFF. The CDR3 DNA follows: TGTGCCAGCCTGAAGGCGGCGAACACCGGGGAGCTGTTTTTT.

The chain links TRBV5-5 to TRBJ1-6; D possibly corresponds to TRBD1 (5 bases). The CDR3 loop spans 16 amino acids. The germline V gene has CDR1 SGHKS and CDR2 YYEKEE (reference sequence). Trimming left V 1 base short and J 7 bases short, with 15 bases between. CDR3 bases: TGTGCCAGCAGCTTGTCCCCGTTGGCAGGGAATTCACCCCTCCACTTT. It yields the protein CASSLSPLAGNSPLHF.

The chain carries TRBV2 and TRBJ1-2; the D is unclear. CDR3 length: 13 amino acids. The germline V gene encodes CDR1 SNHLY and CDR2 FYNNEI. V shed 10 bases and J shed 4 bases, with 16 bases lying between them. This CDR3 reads CATSNRASYGYTF. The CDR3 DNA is TGTGCCACCAGCAACCGGGCCAGCTATGGCTACACCTTC.

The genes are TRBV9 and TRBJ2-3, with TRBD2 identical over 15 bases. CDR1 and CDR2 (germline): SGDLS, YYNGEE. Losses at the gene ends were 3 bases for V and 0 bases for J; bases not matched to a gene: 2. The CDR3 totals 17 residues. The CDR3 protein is CASSGTSGGGSTDTQYF. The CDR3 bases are TGTGCCAGCAGCGGGACTAGCGGGGGGGGTAGCACAGATACGCAGTATTTT.

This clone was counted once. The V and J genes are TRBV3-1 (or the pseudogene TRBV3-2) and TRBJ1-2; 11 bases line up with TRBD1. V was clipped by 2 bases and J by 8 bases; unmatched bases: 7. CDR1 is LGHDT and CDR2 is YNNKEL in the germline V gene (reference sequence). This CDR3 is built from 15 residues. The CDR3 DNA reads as TGTGCCAGCAGCCAAAGGGACAGGGGGAGATCCGGCTACACCTTC. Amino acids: CASSQRDRGRSGYTF.

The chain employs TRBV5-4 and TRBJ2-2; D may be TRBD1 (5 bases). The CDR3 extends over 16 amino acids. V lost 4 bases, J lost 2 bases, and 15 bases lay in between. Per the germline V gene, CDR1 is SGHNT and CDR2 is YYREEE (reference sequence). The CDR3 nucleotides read TGTGCCAGCAGCGTCGACCGAGACAGCAACACCGGGGAGCTGTTTTTT. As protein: CASSVDRDSNTGELFF.

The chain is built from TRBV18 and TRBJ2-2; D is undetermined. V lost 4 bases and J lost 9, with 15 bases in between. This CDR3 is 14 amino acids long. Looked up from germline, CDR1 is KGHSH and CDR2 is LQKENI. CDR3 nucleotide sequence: TGTGCCAGCTCACGGGCCGGGTCCCTCTGGGAGCTGTTTTTT. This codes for CASSRAGSLWELFF.

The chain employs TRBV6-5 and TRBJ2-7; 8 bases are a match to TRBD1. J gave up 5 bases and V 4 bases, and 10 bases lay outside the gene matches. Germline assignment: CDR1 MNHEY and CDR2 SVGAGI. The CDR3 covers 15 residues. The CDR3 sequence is CASSSRDRLPDEQYF. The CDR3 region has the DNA TGTGCCAGCAGTTCGCGGGACAGGCTCCCGGACGAGCAGTACTTC.

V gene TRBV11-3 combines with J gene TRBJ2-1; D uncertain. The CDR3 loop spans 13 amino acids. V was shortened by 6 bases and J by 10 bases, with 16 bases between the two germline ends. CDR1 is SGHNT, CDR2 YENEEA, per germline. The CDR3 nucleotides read TGTGCCAGCAGACAGACCAACCAACAAGAGCAGTTCTTC. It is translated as CASRQTNQQEQFF.

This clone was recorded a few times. The CDR3: CASSQSGGNQPQHF. The DNA of the CDR3 is TGTGCCAGCAGCCAATCAGGGGGGAATCAGCCCCAGCATTTT. The V and J genes are TRBV3-1 (or the pseudogene TRBV3-2) and TRBJ1-5, with 7 bases matching TRBD1. Germline V lookup: CDR1 LGHDT, CDR2 YNNKEL (reference sequence). With 2 bases clipped from V and 4 bases from J, the junction kept 2 bases outside the gene matches. The CDR3 consists of 14 residues.

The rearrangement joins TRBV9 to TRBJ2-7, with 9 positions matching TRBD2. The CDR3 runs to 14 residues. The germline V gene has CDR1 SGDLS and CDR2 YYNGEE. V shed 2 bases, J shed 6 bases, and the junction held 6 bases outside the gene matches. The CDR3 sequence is CASSVGTSSPEQYF. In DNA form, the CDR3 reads TGTGCCAGCAGCGTGGGGACTAGCAGCCCCGAGCAGTACTTC.

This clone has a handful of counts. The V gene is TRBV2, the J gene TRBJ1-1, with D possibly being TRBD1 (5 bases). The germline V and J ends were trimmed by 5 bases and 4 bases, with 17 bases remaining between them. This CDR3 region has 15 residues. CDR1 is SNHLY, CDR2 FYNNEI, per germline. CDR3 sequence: CASSRQTLEGTEAFF. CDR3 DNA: TGTGCCAGCAGTCGACAGACCCTAGAAGGCACTGAAGCTTTCTTT.

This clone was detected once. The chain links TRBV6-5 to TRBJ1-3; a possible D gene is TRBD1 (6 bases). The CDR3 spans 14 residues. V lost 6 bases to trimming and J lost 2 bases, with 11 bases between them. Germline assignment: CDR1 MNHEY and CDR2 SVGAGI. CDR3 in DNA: TGTGCCAGCAGCAGGGGTGCCCCTGGAAACACCATATATTTT. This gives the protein CASSRGAPGNTIYF.

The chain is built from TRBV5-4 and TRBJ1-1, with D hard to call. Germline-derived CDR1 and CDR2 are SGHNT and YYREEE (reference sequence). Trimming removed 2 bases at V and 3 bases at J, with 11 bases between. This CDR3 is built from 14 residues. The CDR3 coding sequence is TGTGCCAGCAGCTTTGTGGGTAGCGACACTGAAGCTTTCTTT. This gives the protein CASSFVGSDTEAFF.